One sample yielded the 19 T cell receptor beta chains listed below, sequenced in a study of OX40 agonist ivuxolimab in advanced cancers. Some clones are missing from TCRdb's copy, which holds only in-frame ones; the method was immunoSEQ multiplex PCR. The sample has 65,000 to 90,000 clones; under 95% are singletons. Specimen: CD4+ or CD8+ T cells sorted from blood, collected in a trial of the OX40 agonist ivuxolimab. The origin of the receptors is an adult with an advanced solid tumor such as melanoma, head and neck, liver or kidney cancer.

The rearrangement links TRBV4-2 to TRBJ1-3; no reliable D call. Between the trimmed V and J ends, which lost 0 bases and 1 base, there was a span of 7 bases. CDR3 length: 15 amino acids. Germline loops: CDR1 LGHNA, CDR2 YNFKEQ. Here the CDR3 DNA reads TGTGCCAGCAGCCAAGACGTCTGGTCTGGAAACACCATATATTTT. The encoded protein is CASSQDVWSGNTIYF.

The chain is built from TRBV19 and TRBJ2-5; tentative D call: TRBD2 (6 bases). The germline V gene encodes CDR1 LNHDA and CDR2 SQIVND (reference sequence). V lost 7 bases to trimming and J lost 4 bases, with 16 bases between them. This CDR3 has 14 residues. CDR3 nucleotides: TGTGCCAGTACCATAACCGGGAGCGGAGAGACCCAGTACTTC. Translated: CASTITGSGETQYF.

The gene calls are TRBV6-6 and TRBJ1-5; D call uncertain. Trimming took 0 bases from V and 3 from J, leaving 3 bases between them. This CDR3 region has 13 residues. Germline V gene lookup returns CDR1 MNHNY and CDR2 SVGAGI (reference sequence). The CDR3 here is CASSYSLNQPQHF. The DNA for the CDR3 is TGTGCCAGCAGTTACTCCCTCAATCAGCCCCAGCATTTT.

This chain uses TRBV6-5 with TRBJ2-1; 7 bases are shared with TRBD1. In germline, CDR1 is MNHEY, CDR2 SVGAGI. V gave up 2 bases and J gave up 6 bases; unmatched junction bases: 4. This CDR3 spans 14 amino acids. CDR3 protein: CASSYPDRSNEQFF. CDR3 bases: TGTGCCAGCAGTTACCCGGACAGGTCCAATGAGCAGTTCTTC.

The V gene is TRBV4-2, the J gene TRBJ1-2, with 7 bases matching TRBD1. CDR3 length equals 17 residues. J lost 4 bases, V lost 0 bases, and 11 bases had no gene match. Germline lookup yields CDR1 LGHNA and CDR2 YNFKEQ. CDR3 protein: CASSQEEGAGRLYGYTF. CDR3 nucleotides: TGTGCCAGCAGCCAAGAAGAGGGGGCTGGCAGGCTCTATGGCTACACCTTC.

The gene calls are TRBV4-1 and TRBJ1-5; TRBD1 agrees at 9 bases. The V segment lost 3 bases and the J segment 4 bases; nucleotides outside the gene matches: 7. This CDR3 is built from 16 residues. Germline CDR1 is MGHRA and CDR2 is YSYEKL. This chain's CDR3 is CASSHSQGAGNQPQHF. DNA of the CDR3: TGCGCCAGCAGCCATTCACAGGGGGCTGGTAATCAGCCCCAGCATTTT.

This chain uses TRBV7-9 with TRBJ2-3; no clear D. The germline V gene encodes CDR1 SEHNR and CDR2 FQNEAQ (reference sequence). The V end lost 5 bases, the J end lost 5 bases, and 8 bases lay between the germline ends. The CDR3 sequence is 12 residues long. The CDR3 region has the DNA TGTGCCAGCAGCCCTCGGGTAGATACGCAGTATTTT. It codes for CASSPRVDTQYF.

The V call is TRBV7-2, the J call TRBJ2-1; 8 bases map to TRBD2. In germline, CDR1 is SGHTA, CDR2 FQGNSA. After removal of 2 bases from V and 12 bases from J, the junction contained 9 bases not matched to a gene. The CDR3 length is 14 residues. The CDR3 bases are TGTGCCAGCAGCTTAATTACGGGAGGGACGGGGCAGTTCTTC. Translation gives CASSLITGGTGQFF.

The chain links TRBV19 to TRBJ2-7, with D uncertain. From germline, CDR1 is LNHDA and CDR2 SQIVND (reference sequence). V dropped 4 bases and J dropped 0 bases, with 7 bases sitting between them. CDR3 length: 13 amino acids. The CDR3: CASSTTSSYEQYF. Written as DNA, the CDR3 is TGTGCCAGTAGTACCACATCCTCCTACGAGCAGTACTTC.

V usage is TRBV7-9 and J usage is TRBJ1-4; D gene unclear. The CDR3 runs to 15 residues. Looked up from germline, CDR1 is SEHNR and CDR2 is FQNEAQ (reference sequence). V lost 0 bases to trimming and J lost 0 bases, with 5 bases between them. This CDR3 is CASSLAITTNEKLFF. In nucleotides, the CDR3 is TGTGCCAGCAGCTTAGCAATAACAACTAATGAAAAACTGTTTTTT.

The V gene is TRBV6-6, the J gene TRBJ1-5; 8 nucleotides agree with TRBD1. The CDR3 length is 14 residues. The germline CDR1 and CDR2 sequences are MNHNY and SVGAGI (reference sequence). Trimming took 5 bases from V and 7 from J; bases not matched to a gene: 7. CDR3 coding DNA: TGTGCCAGCAGTCCAGGGGGCTTAGGCCAGCCCCAGCATTTT. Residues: CASSPGGLGQPQHF.

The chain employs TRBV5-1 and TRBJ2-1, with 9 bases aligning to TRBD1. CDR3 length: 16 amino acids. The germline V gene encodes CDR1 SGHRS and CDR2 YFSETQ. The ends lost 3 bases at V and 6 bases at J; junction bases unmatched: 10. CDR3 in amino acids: CASSSSPGTGLNEQFF. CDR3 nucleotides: TGCGCCAGCAGCTCGTCTCCCGGGACAGGGCTCAATGAGCAGTTCTTC.

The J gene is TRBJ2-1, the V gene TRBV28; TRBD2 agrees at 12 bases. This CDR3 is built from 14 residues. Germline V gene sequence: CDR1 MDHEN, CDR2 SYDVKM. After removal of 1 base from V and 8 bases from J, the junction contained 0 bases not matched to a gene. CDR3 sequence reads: CASSLSSGGDEQFF. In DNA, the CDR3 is TGTGCCAGCAGTTTATCTAGCGGGGGGGATGAGCAGTTCTTC.

CDR3 sequence reads: CASSYGPGELFF. The CDR3 DNA is TGTGCCAGCAGTTACGGGCCCGGGGAGCTGTTTTTT. The chain couples TRBV6-6 to TRBJ2-2; no clear D. Germline CDR1 and CDR2: MNHNY and SVGAGI (reference sequence). Trimming pared 2 bases from V and 6 bases from J, leaving 4 bases between. There are 12 residues in the CDR3.

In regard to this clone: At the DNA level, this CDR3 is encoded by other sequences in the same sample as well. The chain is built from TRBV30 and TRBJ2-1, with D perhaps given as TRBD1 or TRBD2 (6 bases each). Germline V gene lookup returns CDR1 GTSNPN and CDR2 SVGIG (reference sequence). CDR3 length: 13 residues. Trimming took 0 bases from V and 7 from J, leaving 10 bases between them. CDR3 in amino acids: CAWSVGGGNEQFF. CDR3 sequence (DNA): TGTGCCTGGAGTGTAGGAGGGGGAAATGAGCAGTTCTTC.

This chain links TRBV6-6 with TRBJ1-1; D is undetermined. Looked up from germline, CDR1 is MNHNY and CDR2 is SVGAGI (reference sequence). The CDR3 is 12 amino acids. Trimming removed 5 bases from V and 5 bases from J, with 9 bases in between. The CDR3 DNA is TGTGCCAGCAGTCCCCTGCGGACTGAAGCTTTCTTT. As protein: CASSPLRTEAFF.

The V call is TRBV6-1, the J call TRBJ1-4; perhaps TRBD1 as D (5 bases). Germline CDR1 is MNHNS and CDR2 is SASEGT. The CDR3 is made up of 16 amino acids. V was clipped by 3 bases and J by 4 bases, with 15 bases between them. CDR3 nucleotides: TGTGCCAGCAGTGACGCGGGACGCCCCTTTAATGAAAAACTGTTTTTT. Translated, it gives CASSDAGRPFNEKLFF.

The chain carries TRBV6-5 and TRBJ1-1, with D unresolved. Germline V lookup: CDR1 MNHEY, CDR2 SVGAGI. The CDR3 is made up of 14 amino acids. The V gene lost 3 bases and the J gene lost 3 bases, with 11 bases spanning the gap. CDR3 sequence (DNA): TGTGCCAGCAGTTATTTAGAGGGCGACACTGAAGCTTTCTTT. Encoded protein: CASSYLEGDTEAFF.

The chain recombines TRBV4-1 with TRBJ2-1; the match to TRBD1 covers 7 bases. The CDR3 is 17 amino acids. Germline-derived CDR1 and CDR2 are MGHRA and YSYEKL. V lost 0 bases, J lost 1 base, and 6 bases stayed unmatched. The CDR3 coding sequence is TGCGCCAGCAGCCAAGAAAGAACAGGGGCATCCTACAATGAGCAGTTCTTC. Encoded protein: CASSQERTGASYNEQFF.